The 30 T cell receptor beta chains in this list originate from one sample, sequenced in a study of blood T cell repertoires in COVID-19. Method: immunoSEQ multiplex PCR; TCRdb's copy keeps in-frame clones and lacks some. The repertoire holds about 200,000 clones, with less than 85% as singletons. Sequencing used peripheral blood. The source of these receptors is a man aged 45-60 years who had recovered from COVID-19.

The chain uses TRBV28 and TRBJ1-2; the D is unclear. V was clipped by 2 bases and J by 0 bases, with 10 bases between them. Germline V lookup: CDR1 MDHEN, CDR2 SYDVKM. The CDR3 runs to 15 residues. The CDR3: CASSLDDTANYGYTF. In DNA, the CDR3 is TGTGCCAGCAGTTTAGATGACACCGCTAACTATGGCTACACCTTC.

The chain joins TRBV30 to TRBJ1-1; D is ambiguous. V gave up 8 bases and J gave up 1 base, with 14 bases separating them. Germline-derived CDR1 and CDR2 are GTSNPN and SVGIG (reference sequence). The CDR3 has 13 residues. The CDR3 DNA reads TGTGCCCGCGACCGGGTCTCGAACACTGAAGCTTTCTTT. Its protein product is CARDRVSNTEAFF.

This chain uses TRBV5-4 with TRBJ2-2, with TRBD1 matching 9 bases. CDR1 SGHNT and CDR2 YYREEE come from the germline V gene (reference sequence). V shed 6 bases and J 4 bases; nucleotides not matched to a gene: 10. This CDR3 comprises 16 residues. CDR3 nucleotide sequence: TGTGCCAGCATCCACTCCCGGGACAGGGCCACCGGGGAGCTGTTTTTT. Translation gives CASIHSRDRATGELFF. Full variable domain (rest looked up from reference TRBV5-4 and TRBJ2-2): ETGVTQSPTHLIKTRGQQVTLRCSSQSGHNTVSWYQQALGQGPQFIFQYYREEENGRGNFPPRFSGLQFPNYSSELNVNALELDDSALYLCASIHSRDRATGELFFGEGSRLTVL.

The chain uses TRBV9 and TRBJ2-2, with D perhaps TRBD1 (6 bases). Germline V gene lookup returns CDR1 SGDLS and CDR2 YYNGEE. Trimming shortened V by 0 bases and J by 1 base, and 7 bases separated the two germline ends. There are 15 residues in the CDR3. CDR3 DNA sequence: TGTGCCAGCAGCGTAGGGACAGAGAACACCGGGGAGCTGTTTTTT. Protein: CASSVGTENTGELFF.

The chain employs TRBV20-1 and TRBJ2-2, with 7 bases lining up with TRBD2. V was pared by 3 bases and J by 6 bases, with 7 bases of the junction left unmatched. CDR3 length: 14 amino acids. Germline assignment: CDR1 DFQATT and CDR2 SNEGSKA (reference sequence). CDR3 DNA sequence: TGCAGTGCTAGTAGGCTAGCGGTAGCCGGGGAGCTGTTTTTT. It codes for CSASRLAVAGELFF.

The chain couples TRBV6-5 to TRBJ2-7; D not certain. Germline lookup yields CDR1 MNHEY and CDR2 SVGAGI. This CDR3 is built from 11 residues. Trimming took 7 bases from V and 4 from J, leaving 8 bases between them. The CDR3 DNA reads TGTGCCAGCAATTCCGGTTACGAGCAGTACTTC. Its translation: CASNSGYEQYF.

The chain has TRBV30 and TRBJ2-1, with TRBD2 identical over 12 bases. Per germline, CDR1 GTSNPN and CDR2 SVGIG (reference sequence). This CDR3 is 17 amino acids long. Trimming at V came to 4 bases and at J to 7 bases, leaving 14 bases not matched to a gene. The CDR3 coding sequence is TGTGCCTGGAACATAGCCCGGGCTAGCGGGAGGGGGAATGAGCAGTTCTTC. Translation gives CAWNIARASGRGNEQFF.

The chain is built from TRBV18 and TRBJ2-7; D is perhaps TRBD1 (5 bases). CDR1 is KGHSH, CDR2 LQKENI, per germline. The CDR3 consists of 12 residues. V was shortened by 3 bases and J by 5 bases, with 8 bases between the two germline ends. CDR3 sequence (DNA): TGTGCCAGCTCACCTTCACAGGACGAGCAGTACTTC. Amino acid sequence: CASSPSQDEQYF.

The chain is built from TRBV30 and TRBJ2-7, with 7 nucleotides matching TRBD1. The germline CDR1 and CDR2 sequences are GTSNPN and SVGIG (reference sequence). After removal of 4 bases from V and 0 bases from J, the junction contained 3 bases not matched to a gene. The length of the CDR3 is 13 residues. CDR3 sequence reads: CAWNRGHSYEQYF. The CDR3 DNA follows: TGTGCCTGGAACAGGGGACACTCCTACGAGCAGTACTTC.

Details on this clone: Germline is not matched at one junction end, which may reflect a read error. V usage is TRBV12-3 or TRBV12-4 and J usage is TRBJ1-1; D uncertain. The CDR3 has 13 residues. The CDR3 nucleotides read TGTGCCAGCGGTTTGAACCAGAATTCCGAAGCTTTCTTT. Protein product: CASGLNQNSEAFF.

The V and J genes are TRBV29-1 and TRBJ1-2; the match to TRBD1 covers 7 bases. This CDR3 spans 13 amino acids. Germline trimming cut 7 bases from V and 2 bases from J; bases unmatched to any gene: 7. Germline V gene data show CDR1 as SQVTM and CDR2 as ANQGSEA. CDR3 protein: CSARTGPNYGYTF. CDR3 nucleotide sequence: TGCAGCGCCAGGACAGGACCCAACTATGGCTACACCTTC.

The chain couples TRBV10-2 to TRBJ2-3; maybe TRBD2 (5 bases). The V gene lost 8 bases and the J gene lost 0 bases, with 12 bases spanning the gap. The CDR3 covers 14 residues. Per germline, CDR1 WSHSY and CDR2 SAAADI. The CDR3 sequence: CASRVGESTDTQYF. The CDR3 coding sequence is TGCGCCAGCCGGGTGGGAGAGAGCACAGATACGCAGTATTTT.

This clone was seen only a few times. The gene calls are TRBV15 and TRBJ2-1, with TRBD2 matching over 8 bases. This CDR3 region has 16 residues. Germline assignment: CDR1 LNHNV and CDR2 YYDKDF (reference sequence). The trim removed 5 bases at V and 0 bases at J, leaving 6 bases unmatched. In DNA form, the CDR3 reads TGTGCCACCAGCCGTCGCGGGGGGAGCTCCTACAATGAGCAGTTCTTC. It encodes CATSRRGGSSYNEQFF.

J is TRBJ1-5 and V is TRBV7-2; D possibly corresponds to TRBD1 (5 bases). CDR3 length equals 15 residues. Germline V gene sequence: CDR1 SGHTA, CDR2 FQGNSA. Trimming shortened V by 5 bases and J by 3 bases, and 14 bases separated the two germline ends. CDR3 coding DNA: TGTGCCAGCAGCCCCAAGGCAGGGTACAATCAGCCCCAGCATTTT. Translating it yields CASSPKAGYNQPQHF.

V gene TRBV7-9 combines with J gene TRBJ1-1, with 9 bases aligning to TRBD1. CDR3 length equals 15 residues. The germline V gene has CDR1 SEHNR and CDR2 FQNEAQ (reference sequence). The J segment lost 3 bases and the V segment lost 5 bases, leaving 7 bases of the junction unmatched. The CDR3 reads CASSTTGGPYTEAFF. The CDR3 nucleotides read TGTGCCAGCAGCACGACAGGGGGTCCGTACACTGAAGCTTTCTTT.

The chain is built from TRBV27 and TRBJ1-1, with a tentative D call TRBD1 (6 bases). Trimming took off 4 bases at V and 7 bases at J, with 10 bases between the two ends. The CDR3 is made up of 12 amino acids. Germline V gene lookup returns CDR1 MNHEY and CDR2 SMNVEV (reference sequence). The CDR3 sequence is CASSSQGLEAFF. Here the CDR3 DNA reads TGTGCCAGCAGTTCTCAGGGGCTTGAAGCTTTCTTT.

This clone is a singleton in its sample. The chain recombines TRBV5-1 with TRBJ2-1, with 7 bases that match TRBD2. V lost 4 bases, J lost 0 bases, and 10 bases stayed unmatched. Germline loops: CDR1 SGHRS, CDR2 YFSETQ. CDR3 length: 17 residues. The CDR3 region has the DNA TGCGCCAGCAGCCTGACCCCTAGCGGAGGCTCCTACAATGAGCAGTTCTTC. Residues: CASSLTPSGGSYNEQFF.

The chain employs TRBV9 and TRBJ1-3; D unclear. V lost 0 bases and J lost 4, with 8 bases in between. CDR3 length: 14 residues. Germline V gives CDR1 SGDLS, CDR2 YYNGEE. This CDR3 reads CASSVEARGNTIYF. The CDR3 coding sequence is TGTGCCAGCAGCGTAGAGGCCAGGGGAAACACCATATATTTT.

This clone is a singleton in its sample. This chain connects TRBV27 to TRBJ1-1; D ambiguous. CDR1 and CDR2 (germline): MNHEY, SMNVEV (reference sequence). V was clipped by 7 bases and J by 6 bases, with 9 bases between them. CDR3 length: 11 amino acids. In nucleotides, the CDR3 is TGTGCCAGCAACTTCGGTCCTGAAGCTTTCTTT. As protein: CASNFGPEAFF.

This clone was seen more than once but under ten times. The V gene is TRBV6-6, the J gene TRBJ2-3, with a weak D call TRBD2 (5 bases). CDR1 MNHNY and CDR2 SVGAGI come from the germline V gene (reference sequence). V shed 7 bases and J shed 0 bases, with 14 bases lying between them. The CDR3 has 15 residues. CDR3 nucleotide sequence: TGTGCCAGCATCCCACCGGGGTCTAGCACAGATACGCAGTATTTT. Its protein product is CASIPPGSSTDTQYF.

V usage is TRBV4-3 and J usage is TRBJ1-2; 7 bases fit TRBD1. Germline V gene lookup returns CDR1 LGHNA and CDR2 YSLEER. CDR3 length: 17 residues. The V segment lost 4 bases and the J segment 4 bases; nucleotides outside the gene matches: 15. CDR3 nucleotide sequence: TGCGCCAGCAGCCGTCAGACCGGACAGGAGACTACCTATGGCTACACCTTC. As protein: CASSRQTGQETTYGYTF.

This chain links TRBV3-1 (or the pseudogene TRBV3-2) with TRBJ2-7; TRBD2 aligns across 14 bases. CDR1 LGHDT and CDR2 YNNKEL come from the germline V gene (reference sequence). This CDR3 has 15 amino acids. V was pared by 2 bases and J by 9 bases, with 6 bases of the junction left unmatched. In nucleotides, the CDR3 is TGTGCCAGCAGCCAACCGGGACTAGCGGGAGCCGGGCAGTACTTC. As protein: CASSQPGLAGAGQYF.

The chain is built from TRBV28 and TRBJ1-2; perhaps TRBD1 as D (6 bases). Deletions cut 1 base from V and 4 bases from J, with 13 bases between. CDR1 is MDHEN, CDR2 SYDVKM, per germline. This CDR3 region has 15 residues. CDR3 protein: CASSLSGTLFYGYTF. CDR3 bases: TGTGCCAGCAGTTTATCGGGGACATTATTCTATGGCTACACCTTC.

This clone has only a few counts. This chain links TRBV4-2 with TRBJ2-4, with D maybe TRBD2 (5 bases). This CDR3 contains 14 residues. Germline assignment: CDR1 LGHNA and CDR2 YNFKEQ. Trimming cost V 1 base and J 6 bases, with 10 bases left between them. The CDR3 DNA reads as TGTGCCAGCAGCCAAGCGATAGGAGGAAACATTCAGTACTTC. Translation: CASSQAIGGNIQYF.

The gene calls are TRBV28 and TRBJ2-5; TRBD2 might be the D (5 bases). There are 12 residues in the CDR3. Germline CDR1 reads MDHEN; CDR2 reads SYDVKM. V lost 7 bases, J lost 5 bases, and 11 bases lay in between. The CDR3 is CASIGSPETQYF. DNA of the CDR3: TGTGCCAGCATTGGGAGCCCGGAGACCCAGTACTTC.

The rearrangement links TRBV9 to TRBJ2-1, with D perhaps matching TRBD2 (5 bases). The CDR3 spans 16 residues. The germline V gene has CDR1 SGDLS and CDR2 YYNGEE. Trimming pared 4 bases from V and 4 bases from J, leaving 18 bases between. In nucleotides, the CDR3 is TGTGCCAGCAGCCCAGAAGCAGGAGGTTATTACAATGAGCAGTTCTTC. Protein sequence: CASSPEAGGYYNEQFF.

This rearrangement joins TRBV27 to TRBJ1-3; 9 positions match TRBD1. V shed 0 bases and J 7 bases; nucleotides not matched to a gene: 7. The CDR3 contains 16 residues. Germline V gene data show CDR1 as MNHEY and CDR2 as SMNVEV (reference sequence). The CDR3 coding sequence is TGTGCCAGCAGTTTATCTGGGACAGGGTTTGTTAACACCATATATTTT. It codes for CASSLSGTGFVNTIYF.

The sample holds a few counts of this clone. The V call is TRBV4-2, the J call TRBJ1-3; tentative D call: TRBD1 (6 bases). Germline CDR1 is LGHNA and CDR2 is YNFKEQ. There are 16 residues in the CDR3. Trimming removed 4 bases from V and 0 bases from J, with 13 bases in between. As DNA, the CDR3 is TGTGCCAGCAGCCGCGGACAGTTTTTCTCTGGAAACACCATATATTTT. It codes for CASSRGQFFSGNTIYF.

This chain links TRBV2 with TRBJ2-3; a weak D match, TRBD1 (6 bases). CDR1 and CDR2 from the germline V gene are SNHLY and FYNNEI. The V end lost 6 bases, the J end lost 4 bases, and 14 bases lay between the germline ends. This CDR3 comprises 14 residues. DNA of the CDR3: TGTGCCAGCAGCGTAGGGGGAAGTGCAGATACGCAGTATTTT. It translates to CASSVGGSADTQYF.

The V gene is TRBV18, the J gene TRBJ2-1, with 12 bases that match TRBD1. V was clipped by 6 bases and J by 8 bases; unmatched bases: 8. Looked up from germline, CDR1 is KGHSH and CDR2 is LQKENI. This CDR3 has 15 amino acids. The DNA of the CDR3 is TGTGCCAGCTCCTACGGGACAGGGGGCTGGTATGAGCAGTTCTTC. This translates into CASSYGTGGWYEQFF.